Many counts were recorded for the clone carrying this T cell receptor (beta chain). The antigen remains unidentified. The PCR employed 60 Vbeta primers together with 13 Jbeta primers. Clones were read by immunoSEQ multiplex PCR, and TCRdb kept only the in-frame ones, dropping some. Here the sample spans about 150,000 clones, approximately 80% being singletons. CDR1 is SQVTM and CDR2 is ANQGSEA in the germline V gene. V was cut by 4 bases and J by 2 bases, with 13 bases left in between. CDR3 length: 14 amino acids. This sample is part of a study of cytomegalovirus exposure and HLA in healthy donors. Study conclusions and caveats: In a later analysis, donors in an Asian-associated ancestry cluster reportedly had fewer N-insertions in productive TCRs than the cohort mean. A further, later analysis showed that HLA-associated TCR beta chains (compared with equally common others) were more clonally expanded.

Sequences were obtained from PBMCs. This clonotype was obtained from a woman aged 40 to 50 in good health and CMV-seropositive. V gene TRBV29-1 combines with J gene TRBJ2-3, with D possibly being TRBD2 (6 bases). CDR3: CSVAPGLYTDTQYF. In DNA form, the CDR3 reads TGCAGCGTTGCCCCGGGACTCTACACAGATACGCAGTATTTT.